This T cell receptor (beta chain) is drawn from a study of cytomegalovirus exposure and HLA in healthy donors. 13 Jbeta primers and 60 Vbeta primers were used for the PCR. TCRdb's copy holds only in-frame clones and misses some; the assay was immunoSEQ multiplex PCR. The sample has fewer than 200,000 clones; approximately 81% are singletons. V lost 5 bases and J lost 5, with 14 bases in between. Looked up from germline, CDR1 is SEHNR and CDR2 is FQNEAQ (reference sequence). This CDR3 contains 14 residues. This chain uses TRBV7-9 with TRBJ2-3; D is unclear. The source of this sequence is a male donor in good health and CMV-seronegative. Material: PBMCs. This CDR3 reads CASSMQTVRDTQYF. The DNA of the CDR3 is TGTGCCAGCAGCATGCAAACCGTCAGAGATACGCAGTATTTT. The complete variable domain, with remaining parts taken from reference TRBV7-9 and TRBJ2-3, reads DTGVSQNPRHKITKRGQNVTFRCDPISEHNRLYWYRQTLGQGPEFLTYFQNEAQLEKSRLLSDRFSAERPKGSFSTLEIQRTEQGDSAMYLCASSMQTVRDTQYFGPGTRLTVL.